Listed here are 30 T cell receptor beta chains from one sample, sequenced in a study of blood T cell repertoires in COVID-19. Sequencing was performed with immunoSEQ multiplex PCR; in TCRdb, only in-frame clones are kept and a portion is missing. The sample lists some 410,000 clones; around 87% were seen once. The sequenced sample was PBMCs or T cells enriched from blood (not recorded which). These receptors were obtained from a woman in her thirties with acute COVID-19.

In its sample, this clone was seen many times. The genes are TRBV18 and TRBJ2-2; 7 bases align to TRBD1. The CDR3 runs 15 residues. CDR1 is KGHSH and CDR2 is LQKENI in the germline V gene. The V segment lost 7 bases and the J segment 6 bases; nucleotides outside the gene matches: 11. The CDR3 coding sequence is TGTGCCAGCTTTCTTGGGGACAGAAGGTCCGGGGAGCTGTTTTTT. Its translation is CASFLGDRRSGELFF.

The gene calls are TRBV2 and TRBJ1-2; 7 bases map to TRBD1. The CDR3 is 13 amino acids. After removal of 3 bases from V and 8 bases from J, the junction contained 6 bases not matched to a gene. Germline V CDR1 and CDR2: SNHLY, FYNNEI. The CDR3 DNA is TGTGCCAGCAGTGACACAGGGGATCTCGGCTACACCTTC. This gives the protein CASSDTGDLGYTF.

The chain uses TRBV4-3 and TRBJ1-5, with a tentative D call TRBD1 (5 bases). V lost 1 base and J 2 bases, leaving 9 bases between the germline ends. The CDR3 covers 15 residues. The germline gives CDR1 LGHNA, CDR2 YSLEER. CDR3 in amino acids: CASSQGRGGNQPQHF. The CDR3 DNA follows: TGCGCCAGCAGCCAAGGAAGGGGTGGCAATCAGCCCCAGCATTTT.

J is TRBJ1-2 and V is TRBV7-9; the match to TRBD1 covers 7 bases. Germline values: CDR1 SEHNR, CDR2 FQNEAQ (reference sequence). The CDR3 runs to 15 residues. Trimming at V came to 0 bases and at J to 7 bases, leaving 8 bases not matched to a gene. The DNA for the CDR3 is TGTGCCAGCAGCTTAGCACCCGACAGGGTCTTTGGCTACACCTTC. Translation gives CASSLAPDRVFGYTF.

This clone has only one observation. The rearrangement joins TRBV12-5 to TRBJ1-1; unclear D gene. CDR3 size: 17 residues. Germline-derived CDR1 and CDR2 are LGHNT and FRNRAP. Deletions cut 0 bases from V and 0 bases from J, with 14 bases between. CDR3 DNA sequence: TGTGCTAGTGGTTTGGTAAGTGTCAGGAAGTTGAACACTGAAGCTTTCTTT. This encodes CASGLVSVRKLNTEAFF.

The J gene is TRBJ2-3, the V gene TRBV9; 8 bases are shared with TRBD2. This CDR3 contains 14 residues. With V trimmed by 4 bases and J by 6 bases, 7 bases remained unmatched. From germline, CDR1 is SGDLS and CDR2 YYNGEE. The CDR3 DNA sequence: TGTGCCAGCAGCCCCAGTGTAGCGGGGGATACGCAGTATTTT. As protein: CASSPSVAGDTQYF.

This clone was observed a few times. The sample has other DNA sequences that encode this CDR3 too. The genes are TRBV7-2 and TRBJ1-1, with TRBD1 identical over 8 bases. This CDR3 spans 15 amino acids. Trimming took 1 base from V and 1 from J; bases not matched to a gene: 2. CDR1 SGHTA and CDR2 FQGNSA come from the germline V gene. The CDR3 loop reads CASSLVGTGNTEAFF. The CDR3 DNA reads TGTGCCAGCAGCTTAGTGGGGACAGGGAACACTGAAGCTTTCTTT.

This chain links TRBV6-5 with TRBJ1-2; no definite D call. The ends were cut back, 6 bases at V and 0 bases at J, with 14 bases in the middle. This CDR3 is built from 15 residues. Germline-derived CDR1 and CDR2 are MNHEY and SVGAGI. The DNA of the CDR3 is TGTGCCAGCAGCCGATACAGTGCCTCTAACTATGGCTACACCTTC. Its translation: CASSRYSASNYGYTF.

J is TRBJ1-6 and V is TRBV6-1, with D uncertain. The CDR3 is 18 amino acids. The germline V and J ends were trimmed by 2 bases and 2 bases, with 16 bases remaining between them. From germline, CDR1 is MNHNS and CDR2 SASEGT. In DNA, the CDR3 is TGTGCCAGCAGTGAAACCATTCTAGGCGGCACCTATAATTCACCCCTCCACTTT. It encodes CASSETILGGTYNSPLHF.

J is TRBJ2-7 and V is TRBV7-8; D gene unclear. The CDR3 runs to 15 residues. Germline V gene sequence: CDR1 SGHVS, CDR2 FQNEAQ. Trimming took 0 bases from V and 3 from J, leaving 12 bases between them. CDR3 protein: CASSLAQSSHYEQYF. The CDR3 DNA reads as TGTGCCAGCAGCTTAGCGCAGTCATCTCACTACGAGCAGTACTTC.

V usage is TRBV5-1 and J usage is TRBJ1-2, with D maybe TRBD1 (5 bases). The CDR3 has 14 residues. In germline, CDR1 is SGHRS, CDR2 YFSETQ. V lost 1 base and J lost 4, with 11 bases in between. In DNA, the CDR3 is TGCGCCAGCAGCTTGTCCACAGGCTTCTATGGCTACACCTTC. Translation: CASSLSTGFYGYTF.

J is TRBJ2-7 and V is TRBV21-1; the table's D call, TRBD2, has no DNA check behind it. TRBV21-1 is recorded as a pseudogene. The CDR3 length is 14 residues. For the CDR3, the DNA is TGTGCCAGAGAGACTTACCCCAGCTCCTACGAGCAGTACTTC. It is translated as CARETYPSSYEQYF.

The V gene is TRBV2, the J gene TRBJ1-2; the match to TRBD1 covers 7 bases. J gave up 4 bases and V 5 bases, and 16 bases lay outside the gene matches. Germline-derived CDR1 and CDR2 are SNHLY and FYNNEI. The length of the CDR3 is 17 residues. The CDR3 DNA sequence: TGTGCCAGCAGTCCAATAAGGGGACAGCTGTCTTTCTATGGCTACACCTTC. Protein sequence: CASSPIRGQLSFYGYTF. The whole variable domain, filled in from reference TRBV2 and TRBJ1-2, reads EPEVTQTPSHQVTQMGQEVILRCVPISNHLYFYWYRQILGQKVEFLVSFYNNEISEKSEIFDDQFSVERPDGSNFTLKIRSTKLEDSAMYFCASSPIRGQLSFYGYTFGSGTRLTVV.

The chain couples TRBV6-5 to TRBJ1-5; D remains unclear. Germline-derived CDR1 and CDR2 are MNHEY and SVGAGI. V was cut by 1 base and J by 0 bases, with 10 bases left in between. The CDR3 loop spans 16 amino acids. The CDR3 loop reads CASSYFGPDSNQPQHF. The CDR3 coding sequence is TGTGCCAGCAGTTACTTTGGGCCCGATAGCAATCAGCCCCAGCATTTT.

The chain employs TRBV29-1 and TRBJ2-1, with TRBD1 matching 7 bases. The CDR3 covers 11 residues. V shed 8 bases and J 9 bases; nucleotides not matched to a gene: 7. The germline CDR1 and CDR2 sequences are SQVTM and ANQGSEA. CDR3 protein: CSTIQGSEQFF. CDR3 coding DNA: TGCAGCACGATACAGGGGAGTGAGCAGTTCTTC.

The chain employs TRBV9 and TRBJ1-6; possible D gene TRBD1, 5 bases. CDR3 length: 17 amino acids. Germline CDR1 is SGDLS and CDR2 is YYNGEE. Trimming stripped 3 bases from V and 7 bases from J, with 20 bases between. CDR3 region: CASSGDQYGGRNSPLHF. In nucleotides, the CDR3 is TGTGCCAGCAGCGGAGACCAGTACGGGGGACGGAATTCACCCCTCCACTTT.

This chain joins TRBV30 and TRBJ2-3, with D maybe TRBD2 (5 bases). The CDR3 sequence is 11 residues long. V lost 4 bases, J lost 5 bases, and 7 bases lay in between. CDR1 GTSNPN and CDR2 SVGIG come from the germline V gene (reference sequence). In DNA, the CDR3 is TGTGCCTGGACTCGGGGAGATACGCAGTATTTT. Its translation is CAWTRGDTQYF.

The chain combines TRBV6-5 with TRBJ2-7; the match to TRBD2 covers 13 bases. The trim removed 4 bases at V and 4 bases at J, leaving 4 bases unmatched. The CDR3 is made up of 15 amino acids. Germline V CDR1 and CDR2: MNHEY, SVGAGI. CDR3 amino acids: CASSLTGLAGYEQYF. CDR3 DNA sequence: TGTGCCAGCAGTTTAACGGGACTAGCGGGGTACGAGCAGTACTTC.

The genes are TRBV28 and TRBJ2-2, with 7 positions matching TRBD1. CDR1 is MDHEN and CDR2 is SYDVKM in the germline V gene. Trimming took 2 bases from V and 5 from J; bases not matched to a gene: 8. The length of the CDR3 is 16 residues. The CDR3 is CASSLAARGSTGELFF. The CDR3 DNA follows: TGTGCCAGCAGTTTAGCGGCCAGGGGGTCGACCGGGGAGCTGTTTTTT.

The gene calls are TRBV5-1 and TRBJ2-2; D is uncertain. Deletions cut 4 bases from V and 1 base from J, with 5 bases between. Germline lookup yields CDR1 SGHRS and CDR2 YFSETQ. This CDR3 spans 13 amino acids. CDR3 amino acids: CASSRWNTGELFF. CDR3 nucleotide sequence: TGCGCCAGCAGCCGGTGGAACACCGGGGAGCTGTTTTTT.

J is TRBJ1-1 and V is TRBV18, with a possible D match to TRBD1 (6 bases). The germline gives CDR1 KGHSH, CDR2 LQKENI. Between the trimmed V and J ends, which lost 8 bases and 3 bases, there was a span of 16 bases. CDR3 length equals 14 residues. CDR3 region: CASTYRDTDTEAFF. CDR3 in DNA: TGTGCCAGCACCTACCGGGACACGGACACTGAAGCTTTCTTT.

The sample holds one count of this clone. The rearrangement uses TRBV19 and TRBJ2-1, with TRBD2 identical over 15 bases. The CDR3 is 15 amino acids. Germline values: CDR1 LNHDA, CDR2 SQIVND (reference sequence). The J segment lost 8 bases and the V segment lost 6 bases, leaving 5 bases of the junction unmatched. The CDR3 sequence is CASSGTSGGWDEQFF. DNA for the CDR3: TGTGCCAGTAGCGGGACTAGCGGGGGGTGGGATGAGCAGTTCTTC.

The CDR3 reads CASSLYGTEAFF. CDR3 in DNA: TGCGCCAGCAGCCTATACGGGACAGAAGCTTTCTTT. The chain recombines TRBV5-1 with TRBJ1-1, with a tentative D call TRBD1 (6 bases). Germline loops: CDR1 SGHRS, CDR2 YFSETQ. The CDR3 runs 12 residues. The V end was cut by 4 bases, the J end by 8 bases, with 12 bases between.

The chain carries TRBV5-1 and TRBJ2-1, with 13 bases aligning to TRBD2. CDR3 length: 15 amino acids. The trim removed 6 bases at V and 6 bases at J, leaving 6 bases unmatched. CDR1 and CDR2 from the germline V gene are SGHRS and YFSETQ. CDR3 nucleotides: TGCGCCAGCATCAAGACTAGCGGGGGGCTCAATGAGCAGTTCTTC. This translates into CASIKTSGGLNEQFF.

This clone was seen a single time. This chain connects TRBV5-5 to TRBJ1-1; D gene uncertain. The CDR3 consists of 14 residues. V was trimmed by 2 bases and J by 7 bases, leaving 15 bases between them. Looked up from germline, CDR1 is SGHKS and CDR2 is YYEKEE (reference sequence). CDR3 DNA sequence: TGTGCCAGCAGCTTAGAGCCCCTAACGCATGAAGCTTTCTTT. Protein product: CASSLEPLTHEAFF.

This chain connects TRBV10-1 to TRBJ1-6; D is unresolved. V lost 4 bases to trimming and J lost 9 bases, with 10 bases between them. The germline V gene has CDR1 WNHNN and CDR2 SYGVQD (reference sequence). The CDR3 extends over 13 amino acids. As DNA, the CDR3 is TGCGCCAGCAGTGCCGAAGCGGGTTCACCCCTCCACTTT. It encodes CASSAEAGSPLHF.

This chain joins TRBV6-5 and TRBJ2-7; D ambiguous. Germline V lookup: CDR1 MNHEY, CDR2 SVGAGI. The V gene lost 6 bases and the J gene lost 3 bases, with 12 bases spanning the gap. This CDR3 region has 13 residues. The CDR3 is CASSRLALYEQYF. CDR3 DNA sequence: TGTGCCAGCAGCCGACTTGCCCTCTACGAGCAGTACTTC.

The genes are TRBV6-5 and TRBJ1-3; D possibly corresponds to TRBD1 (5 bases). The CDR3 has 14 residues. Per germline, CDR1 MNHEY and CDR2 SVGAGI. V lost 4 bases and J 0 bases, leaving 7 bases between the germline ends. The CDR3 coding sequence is TGTGCCAGCAGTTTAAGGGGCTCTGGAAACACCATATATTTT. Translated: CASSLRGSGNTIYF.

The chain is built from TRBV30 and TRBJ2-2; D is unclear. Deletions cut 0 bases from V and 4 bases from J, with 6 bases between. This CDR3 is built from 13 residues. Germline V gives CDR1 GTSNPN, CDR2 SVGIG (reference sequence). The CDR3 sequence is CAWSVQPTGELFF. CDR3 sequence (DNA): TGTGCCTGGAGTGTACAGCCCACCGGGGAGCTGTTTTTT.

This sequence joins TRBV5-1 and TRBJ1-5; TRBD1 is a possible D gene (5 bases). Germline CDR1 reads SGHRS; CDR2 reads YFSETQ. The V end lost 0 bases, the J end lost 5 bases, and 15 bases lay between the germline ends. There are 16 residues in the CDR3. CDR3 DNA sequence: TGCGCCAGCAGCTTGGTAGGCAGGGTAGGGTATCAGCCCCAGCATTTT. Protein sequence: CASSLVGRVGYQPQHF.